The 5 T cell receptor beta chains given below trace back to one sample, sequenced in a study of T cell repertoires in cytomegalovirus infection. MiXCR, run by TCRdb on the reads, gives a single entry per CDR3 protein. Of about 740,000 distinct CDR3 sequences detected, roughly 35% appear once; the ten largest clones hold roughly 2.9%. Sequencing was done on a sample of PBMCs. The receptors come from a human donor in good health (CMV status not recorded). Some clones in this sample may be carry-over from other donors' samples.

The chain couples TRBV2 to TRBJ2-5, with D possibly called TRBD1 or TRBD2 (5 bases each). The V end lost 8 bases, the J end lost 1 base, and 23 bases lay between the germline ends. The CDR3 covers 17 residues. Germline assignment: CDR1 SNHLY and CDR2 FYNNEI. Written as DNA, the CDR3 is TGTGCCAGCCGGGCCGGGACCCACCTAACGGGCCAAGAGACCCAGTACTTC. Its translation: CASRAGTHLTGQETQYF.

The chain employs TRBV12-5 and TRBJ2-2, with 11 positions matching TRBD2. This CDR3 comprises 16 residues. The trim removed 2 bases at V and 2 bases at J, leaving 1 base unmatched. Germline V gene data show CDR1 as LGHNT and CDR2 as FRNRAP. For the CDR3, the DNA is TGTGCTAGTGGTTTGCTAGCGGGGGGTAACACCGGGGAGCTGTTTTTT. Translated: CASGLLAGGNTGELFF.

The chain joins TRBV7-9 to TRBJ1-2; D ambiguous. The CDR3 is 12 residues long. V gave up 1 base and J gave up 6 bases, with 6 bases separating them. Germline V gene data show CDR1 as SEHNR and CDR2 as FQNEAQ (reference sequence). The CDR3 DNA follows: TGTGCCAGCAGCTTAGAGGCTCATGGCTACACCTTC. Protein: CASSLEAHGYTF.

This clonotype appeared many times. The CDR3: CSATSGSNTNEQFF. For the CDR3, the DNA is TGCAGTGCTACTAGCGGGAGTAACACTAATGAGCAGTTCTTC. The V and J genes are TRBV20-1 and TRBJ2-1; 10 positions match TRBD2. From germline, CDR1 is DFQATT and CDR2 SNEGSKA (reference sequence). J gave up 7 bases and V 4 bases, and 7 bases lay outside the gene matches. The CDR3 has 14 residues.

The chain combines TRBV28 with TRBJ1-2, with 7 bases fitting TRBD1. V lost 6 bases to trimming and J lost 3 bases; unmatched junction nucleotides: 7. The CDR3 has 14 residues. CDR1 and CDR2 (germline): MDHEN, SYDVKM. The CDR3 sequence: CASRPGQTYYGYTF. For the CDR3, the DNA is TGTGCCAGCAGGCCGGGACAGACGTACTATGGCTACACCTTC.